The subject of this entry is one TCR beta chain. Its recognized antigen is unknown. Base-call qualities are not available, and no considerably larger clone is one nucleotide away. Reading from cysteine to phenylalanine, the CDR3 counts 14 amino acids. The retained sequence is limited to the CDR3, 42 bases, with the frame set at the first base. In the germline V gene, CDR1 corresponds to MDHEN and CDR2 to SYDVKM. Trimming takes 4 bases from V and 10 bases from J, and the germline ends sit 17 bases apart. This record belongs to a study of blood T cell repertoires in COVID-19 (TCRdb year 2020). Context from the whole study: The collaborator samples originated in the United States, Italy and Spain and spanned the acute and convalescent phases of COVID-19. The prospective study material was composed of cDNA or gDNA derived from T cells, B-cell-depleted T cells, or PBMCs. The dataset comprised deeply sampled blood TCRbeta repertoires from subjects exposed to, actively infected with, or recovered from COVID-19. A freely available public database, intended as a resource for researchers studying the immune response to SARS-CoV-2, is where the repertoires were released. Samples were obtained from the ongoing ImmuneRACE study (first 160 participants) and from about 1,300 subjects provided by 6 global collaborators. Sample metadata almost always included a de-identified subject ID, COVID-19 status, age in years and sex. HLA class I and class II types, where available, came from metadata supplied by the sample provider rather than from assay-based typing.

TCRbeta CDR3 regions were amplified from genomic DNA by means of the immunoSEQ Assay, a bias-controlled multiplex PCR. Concerning the study's data processing: Within the assay, amplification of reference gene primers was used to estimate how many nucleated cells each sample contained. Sequence reads were collapsed and filtered to measure the absolute abundance of every unique TCRbeta CDR3 rearrangement. For each sample, productive Simpson clonality was calculated as the square root of Simpson's diversity index across productive rearrangements. TCRdb holds this immuneACCESS table with in-frame rearrangements only. Some clones are missing; in checked studies, unresolved V genes explain under half, and the rest has no known cause. The V and J calls and the clone size are those of that table, but D and trimming were determined from the DNA. The sample table lists some 270,000 clones, approximately 90% of them with a count of one. The top ten hold about 3% of the sample.

Overall results and qualifications from the work: The amount of clinical and demographic metadata varied by source and participant and was provided uncurated.

Enrolling through a virtual design, the prospective study's participants ranged in age from roughly 18 to 95 years and lived across roughly 24 United States geographic areas. In the prospective study, cohorts were assigned on the basis of participant-reported clinical history obtained from a screening survey and a study questionnaire. A participant counted as exposed if, within 2 weeks of entering the study, that participant had been in contact with someone who had a PCR-confirmed or clinician-diagnosed COVID-19 case. In the prospective study, whole blood, serum and a nasopharyngeal or oropharyngeal swab were collected from each participant by mobile phlebotomists. Participants in the prospective study had the option to provide additional blood draws and questionnaires over a 2-month period. Blood samples from the prospective study were shipped frozen or at room temperature prior to DNA extraction.

The chain is made from TRBV28 and TRBJ2-1, with TRBD2 perhaps the D gene, on 6 matching bases. Material: PBMCs or T cells enriched from blood (not recorded which). This TCR derives from a man aged 40-55 years who had been exposed to COVID-19. DNA sequence: TGTGCCAGCAGTTCCCCGACTAGAGCCGGCGAGCAGTTCTTC. Its protein reads: CASSSPTRAGEQFF. Reference TRBV28 and TRBJ2-1 genes cover what lies past the CDR3, so the full variable domain is DVKVTQSSRYLVKRTGEKVFLECVQDMDHENMFWYRQDPGLGLRLIYFSYDVKMKEKGDIPEGYSVSREKKERFSLILESASTNQTSMYLCASSSPTRAGEQFFGPGTRLTVL.